The clone carrying this T cell receptor (beta chain) came up a few times. This entry belongs to a study of PD-L1 blockade in urothelial cancer. On the study more broadly: Patients' atezolizumab regimen, 1,200 mg intravenously every 3 weeks, began in about 2014. There were a median of around 140,000 T cells in blood samples. Blood drawn 3 weeks (second dose) and 6 weeks after treatment start was analyzed. Males with urothelial cancer arising in the bladder constituted most of the 29 patients.

Libraries were prepared by immunoSEQ multiplex PCR; TCRdb keeps only in-frame clonotypes and omits some of them. The data hold tens of thousands of clones, with 86% observed a single time. With V trimmed by 10 bases and J by 5 bases, 3 bases remained unmatched. Germline V gene data show CDR1 as MNHNY and CDR2 as SVGAGI (reference sequence). The CDR3 consists of 13 residues. The sequence came from a man between 60 and 70 years old with urothelial cancer. The chain recombines TRBV6-6 with TRBJ1-5; 12 nucleotides line up with TRBD1. The sequencing used PBMCs, collected around atezolizumab (anti-PD-L1) treatment. The CDR3 is CAIGTGGDQPQHF. The CDR3 DNA follows: TGTGCCATAGGGACAGGGGGCGATCAGCCCCAGCATTTT.